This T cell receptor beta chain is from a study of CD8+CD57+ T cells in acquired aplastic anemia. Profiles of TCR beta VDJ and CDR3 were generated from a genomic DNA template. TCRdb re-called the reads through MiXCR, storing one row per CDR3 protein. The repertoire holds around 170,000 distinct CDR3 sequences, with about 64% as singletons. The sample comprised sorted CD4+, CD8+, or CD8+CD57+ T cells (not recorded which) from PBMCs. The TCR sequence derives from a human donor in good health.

DNA for the CDR3: TGTGCCAGCAGCTTAGACAGGAGGGATGGCTACACCTTC. Its protein product is CASSLDRRDGYTF. V and J are TRBV7-9 and TRBJ1-2; D perhaps matches TRBD1 (5 bases). This CDR3 is 13 amino acids long. V was clipped by 1 base and J by 6 bases, with 9 bases between them. The germline V gene encodes CDR1 SEHNR and CDR2 FQNEAQ (reference sequence).